What follows are 7 T cell receptor beta chains derived from one specimen sequenced in a study of Graves' ophthalmopathy and Graves' hyperthyroidism. Amplification of TCR beta CDR3 regions used RNA transcripts. After a first-round RT-PCR with HTBI primers, a second-round multiplex PCR was run. TCRdb re-derived calls from the multiplex PCR reads in MiXCR, one entry per CDR3 protein. The repertoire includes 1 million to 1.3 million distinct CDR3 sequences, approximately 35% of them detected once, and roughly 11% sits in the top ten. What was sequenced was peripheral blood or thyroid tissue (not recorded which). These receptors all stem from an adult man with Graves' hyperthyroidism.

This chain uses TRBV24-1 with TRBJ2-5; the match to TRBD2 covers 9 bases. Trimming removed 4 bases from V and 3 bases from J; junction bases left unmatched: 8. The CDR3 length is 16 residues. Germline-derived CDR1 and CDR2 are KGHDR and SFDVKD. CDR3 DNA: TGTGCCACCAGTGAGTGGGCAGGCGGGGGGGAAGAGACCCAGTACTTC. Amino acids: CATSEWAGGGEETQYF.

This clonotype was counted at least ten times. The chain combines TRBV19 with TRBJ1-2; D gene uncertain. The germline V gene encodes CDR1 LNHDA and CDR2 SQIVND (reference sequence). The CDR3 spans 12 residues. The V and J ends lost 6 bases and 5 bases respectively, with 10 bases between them. The CDR3 DNA sequence: TGTGCCAGTAGGACTCCCTTGTATGGCTACACCTTC. Its protein product is CASRTPLYGYTF. Combining the CDR3 with reference TRBV19 and TRBJ1-2 gives the whole variable domain DGGITQSPKYLFRKEGQNVTLSCEQNLNHDAMYWYRQDPGQGLRLIYYSQIVNDFQKGDIAEGYSVSREKKESFPLTVTSAQKNPTAFYLCASRTPLYGYTFGSGTRLTVV.

This clonotype was seen at least ten times. V usage is TRBV20-1 and J usage is TRBJ1-5; no firm D call. Germline V CDR1 and CDR2: DFQATT, SNEGSKA (reference sequence). Trimming took 6 bases from V and 4 from J, leaving 10 bases between them. CDR3 length equals 12 residues. The CDR3 is CSATGSNQPQHF. The CDR3 bases are TGCAGTGCAACTGGAAGTAATCAGCCCCAGCATTTT.

The V call is TRBV20-1, the J call TRBJ2-5; D unclear. V lost 3 bases and J lost 9, with 17 bases in between. The CDR3 sequence is 13 residues long. Germline V gives CDR1 DFQATT, CDR2 SNEGSKA (reference sequence). This CDR3 is CSARPTFIEAQYF. The CDR3 nucleotides read TGCAGTGCTAGGCCAACCTTTATTGAGGCCCAGTACTTC.

This clonotype was recorded only once. The rearrangement uses TRBV20-1 and TRBJ2-5, with 13 bases fitting TRBD2. The CDR3 has 16 amino acids. The junction had 8 bases not matched to a gene; V was cut back by 0 bases and J by 7 bases. Germline values: CDR1 DFQATT, CDR2 SNEGSKA (reference sequence). The CDR3 region is CSARDRGTSGMRTQYF. CDR3 nucleotide sequence: TGCAGTGCTAGAGATAGAGGGACTAGCGGGATGAGGACCCAGTACTTC.

A few counts support this clonotype. CDR3 protein: CASSPTSTPNYGYTF. The CDR3 DNA sequence: TGTGCCAGCAGTCCTACCTCGACGCCTAACTATGGCTACACCTTC. The chain uses TRBV6-6 and TRBJ1-2; D is unresolved. Trimming removed 5 bases at V and 0 bases at J, with 13 bases between. CDR1 is MNHNY and CDR2 is SVGAGI in the germline V gene (reference sequence). This CDR3 has 15 amino acids.

The sample holds many counts of this clonotype. CDR3 coding DNA: TGCAGTCAGCAATCAGGGTTCGAGCAGTACTTC. Translating gives CSQQSGFEQYF. V and J are TRBV20-1 and TRBJ2-7, with D tentatively TRBD1 (5 bases). The CDR3 has 11 residues. The V gene's germline CDR1 is DFQATT and CDR2 SNEGSKA (reference sequence). Deletions cut 8 bases from V and 6 bases from J, with 14 bases between.